This T cell receptor beta chain was profiled in a study of blood T cell repertoires in COVID-19. Overall study context: Samples taken during acute and convalescent COVID-19 were collected in the United States, Italy and Spain. In each case, the material was cDNA or gDNA derived from T cells, B-cell-depleted T cells, or PBMCs.

Trimming left V 1 base short and J 4 bases short, with 11 bases between. Germline V lookup: CDR1 MDHEN, CDR2 SYDVKM. This CDR3 spans 16 amino acids. In the authors' methods: Quantification of nucleated cells was approximated via reference gene primer amplification. The repertoire was sequenced with immunoSEQ multiplex PCR; TCRdb's copy has only in-frame clones and lacks some. D and trimming come from the DNA, and the V and J calls and clone size come from that table. Of about 170,000 clones listed, roughly nine tenths were seen once; the top ten hold roughly 3.5%. The material sequenced was peripheral blood. This receptor was identified in a man between 65 and 85 years old with acute or convalescent COVID-19. This sequence joins TRBV28 and TRBJ1-6, with D possibly TRBD1 on 5 matching bases. The CDR3 nucleotides read TGTGCCAGCAGTTTATTTGGGGGGACGTATAATTCACCCCTCCACTTT. Its translation: CASSLFGGTYNSPLHF.